This is a list of T cell receptor beta chains from one sample in a study of T cell clonotyping in hematopoietic cell transplantation. Some clones are missing from TCRdb's copy, which holds only in-frame ones; the method was immunoSEQ multiplex PCR. The data hold roughly 14,000 clones, with just over 85% observed a single time. Sequencing used PBMCs, obtained 100 days after allogeneic stem cell transplant. These receptors originate from a male patient in his fifties who had an allogeneic stem cell transplant from an unrelated donor, so T cells may come from the graft donor. Some clones in this sample may be carry-over from other donors' samples. Both conserved end residues are part of each CDR3. Each record gives: D gene, V gene, J gene, clone size, CDR3 protein, CDR3 DNA. The D gene is left open where the match is weak. Part of the rows lack a size; the others show once, few, many or a class for expanded clones.

D gene: -; V gene: TRBV14; J gene: TRBJ2-2; clone size: -; CDR3 protein: CASSPHRSGGTGELFF; CDR3 DNA: TGTGCCAGCAGCCCCCATCGGAGCGGAGGCACCGGGGAGCTGTTTTTT
D gene: -; V gene: TRBV7-2; J gene: TRBJ1-2; clone size: -; CDR3 protein: CASSRQVVGAYGYTF; CDR3 DNA: TGTGCCAGCAGCCGACAGGTAGTGGGGGCCTATGGCTACACCTTC
D gene: -; V gene: TRBV9; J gene: TRBJ2-7; clone size: -; CDR3 protein: CASSEGGTLNYEQYF; CDR3 DNA: TGTGCCAGCAGCGAGGGGGGCACCCTAAATTACGAGCAGTACTTC
D gene: TRBD1; V gene: TRBV18; J gene: TRBJ2-2; clone size: once; CDR3 protein: CASSITGDTGELFF; CDR3 DNA: TGTGCCAGCTCAATCACAGGGGACACCGGGGAGCTGTTTTTT
D gene: -; V gene: TRBV11-2; J gene: TRBJ1-2; clone size: -; CDR3 protein: CASSLSGYGYAF; CDR3 DNA: TGTGCCAGCAGCTTATCAGGGTATGGGTACGCCTTC
D gene: -; V gene: TRBV6-1; J gene: TRBJ2-3; clone size: -; CDR3 protein: CASSEDGRTRTQYF; CDR3 DNA: TGTGCCAGCAGTGAAGACGGACGCACAAGGACGCAGTATTTT
D gene: -; V gene: TRBV23-1; J gene: TRBJ1-3; clone size: -; CDR3 protein: CASKGHGGFYSGNTIYF; CDR3 DNA: TGCGCCAGCAAAGGGCACGGGGGGTTTTACTCTGGAAACACCATATATTTT
D gene: -; V gene: TRBV19; J gene: TRBJ1-4; clone size: once; CDR3 protein: CASSRGMATNEKLFF; CDR3 DNA: TGTGCCAGTAGTAGGGGAATGGCAACTAATGAAAAACTGTTTTTT
D gene: TRBD2; V gene: TRBV2; J gene: TRBJ2-7; clone size: -; CDR3 protein: CASSPPGLAGRQYF; CDR3 DNA: TGTGCCAGCAGTCCCCCGGGACTAGCGGGACGACAGTACTTC
D gene: TRBD1; V gene: TRBV7-2; J gene: TRBJ2-6; clone size: -; CDR3 protein: CASSSGQFLSGANVLTF; CDR3 DNA: TGTGCCAGCAGCTCGGGACAGTTCCTATCTGGGGCCAACGTCCTGACTTTC
D gene: TRBD2; V gene: TRBV2; J gene: TRBJ2-7; clone size: few; CDR3 protein: CASSPGLAREQYF; CDR3 DNA: TGTGCCAGCAGTCCGGGACTAGCGCGCGAGCAGTACTTC
D gene: -; V gene: TRBV5-1; J gene: TRBJ1-1; clone size: -; CDR3 protein: CASSLGRGPYMNTEAFF; CDR3 DNA: TGCGCCAGCAGCTTGGGTAGGGGCCCATACATGAACACTGAAGCTTTCTTT
D gene: -; V gene: TRBV5-1; J gene: TRBJ2-2; clone size: -; CDR3 protein: CASTLTDAGELFF; CDR3 DNA: TGCGCCAGCACCTTAACGGACGCCGGGGAGCTGTTTTTT
D gene: TRBD2; V gene: TRBV7-3; J gene: TRBJ2-5; clone size: -; CDR3 protein: CASSLGLAGGWETQYF; CDR3 DNA: TGTGCCAGCAGCTTGGGACTAGCGGGAGGGTGGGAGACCCAGTACTTC
D gene: TRBD1; V gene: TRBV29-1; J gene: TRBJ2-7; clone size: -; CDR3 protein: CSATGQGYEQYF; CDR3 DNA: TGCAGCGCTACGGGACAGGGCTACGAGCAGTACTTC
D gene: -; V gene: TRBV28; J gene: TRBJ2-7; clone size: -; CDR3 protein: CAARTSGAYEQYF; CDR3 DNA: TGTGCCGCACGGACATCGGGGGCCTACGAGCAGTACTTC
D gene: -; V gene: TRBV5-1; J gene: TRBJ2-7; clone size: -; CDR3 protein: CASSFGGARDYEQYF; CDR3 DNA: TGCGCCAGCAGCTTTGGCGGCGCGAGAGATTACGAGCAGTACTTC
D gene: -; V gene: TRBV30; J gene: TRBJ2-1; clone size: -; CDR3 protein: CAWSVRGSPYNEQFF; CDR3 DNA: TGTGCCTGGAGTGTAAGGGGTAGCCCCTACAATGAGCAGTTCTTC
D gene: TRBD2; V gene: TRBV28; J gene: TRBJ2-1; clone size: -; CDR3 protein: CASSSTSVEQFF; CDR3 DNA: TGTGCCAGCAGTTCGACTAGCGTTGAGCAGTTCTTC
D gene: -; V gene: TRBV19; J gene: TRBJ2-7; clone size: -; CDR3 protein: CASSPTYEQYF; CDR3 DNA: TGTGCCAGTAGTCCTACCTACGAGCAGTACTTC
D gene: TRBD2; V gene: TRBV6-5; J gene: TRBJ2-2; clone size: -; CDR3 protein: CASSYASGATGELFF; CDR3 DNA: TGTGCCAGCAGTTACGCTAGCGGGGCGACCGGGGAGCTGTTTTTT
D gene: TRBD1; V gene: TRBV30; J gene: TRBJ2-6; clone size: -; CDR3 protein: CAWYRGSGANVLTF; CDR3 DNA: TGTGCCTGGTACAGGGGATCTGGGGCCAACGTCCTGACTTTC
D gene: TRBD1; V gene: TRBV7-9; J gene: TRBJ1-6; clone size: -; CDR3 protein: CASSQRQGHSPLHF; CDR3 DNA: TGTGCCAGCAGCCAGCGACAGGGGCATTCACCCCTCCACTTT
D gene: TRBD2; V gene: TRBV6-4; J gene: TRBJ2-3; clone size: -; CDR3 protein: CASSVLAGETDTQYF; CDR3 DNA: TGTGCCAGCAGTGTACTAGCGGGAGAGACAGATACGCAGTATTTT
D gene: -; V gene: TRBV4-2; J gene: TRBJ2-3; clone size: -; CDR3 protein: CASSHPGRSTDTQYF; CDR3 DNA: TGTGCCAGCAGCCACCCGGGGCGGAGCACAGATACGCAGTATTTT
D gene: -; V gene: TRBV6-5; J gene: TRBJ2-5; clone size: -; CDR3 protein: CASSSQGETQYF; CDR3 DNA: TGTGCCAGCAGTTCGCAGGGAGAGACCCAGTACTTC
D gene: TRBD1; V gene: TRBV9; J gene: TRBJ1-1; clone size: -; CDR3 protein: CASSVGTGHTEAFF; CDR3 DNA: TGTGCCAGCAGCGTGGGGACAGGGCACACTGAAGCTTTCTTT
D gene: -; V gene: TRBV10-3; J gene: TRBJ2-5; clone size: -; CDR3 protein: CAIRTRGYQETQYF; CDR3 DNA: TGTGCCATCAGGACTAGGGGGTACCAAGAGACCCAGTACTTC
D gene: -; V gene: TRBV5-6; J gene: TRBJ1-1; clone size: once; CDR3 protein: CASSLGVTDRLNTEAFF; CDR3 DNA: TGTGCCAGCAGCTTGGGGGTTACGGACCGATTGAACACTGAAGCTTTCTTT
D gene: -; V gene: TRBV11-1; J gene: TRBJ1-1; clone size: -; CDR3 protein: CASTSLGGEMNTEAFF; CDR3 DNA: TGTGCCAGCACCTCCCTCGGGGGTGAAATGAACACTGAAGCTTTCTTT
D gene: TRBD2; V gene: TRBV4-2; J gene: TRBJ2-1; clone size: -; CDR3 protein: CASSQYSSGSDYNEQFF; CDR3 DNA: TGTGCCAGCAGCCAATACTCTAGCGGGAGTGATTACAATGAGCAGTTCTTC
D gene: TRBD1; V gene: TRBV2; J gene: TRBJ1-5; clone size: -; CDR3 protein: CASVGGDRGQPQHF; CDR3 DNA: TGTGCCAGCGTGGGGGGGGACAGGGGTCAGCCCCAGCATTTT
D gene: TRBD1; V gene: TRBV10-3; J gene: TRBJ2-7; clone size: -; CDR3 protein: CAIAGTATYEQYF; CDR3 DNA: TGTGCCATTGCCGGGACAGCCACCTACGAGCAGTACTTC
D gene: -; V gene: TRBV7-8; J gene: TRBJ1-1; clone size: once; CDR3 protein: CASSLAHRTEAFF; CDR3 DNA: TGTGCCAGCAGCTTAGCGCACAGGACTGAAGCTTTCTTT